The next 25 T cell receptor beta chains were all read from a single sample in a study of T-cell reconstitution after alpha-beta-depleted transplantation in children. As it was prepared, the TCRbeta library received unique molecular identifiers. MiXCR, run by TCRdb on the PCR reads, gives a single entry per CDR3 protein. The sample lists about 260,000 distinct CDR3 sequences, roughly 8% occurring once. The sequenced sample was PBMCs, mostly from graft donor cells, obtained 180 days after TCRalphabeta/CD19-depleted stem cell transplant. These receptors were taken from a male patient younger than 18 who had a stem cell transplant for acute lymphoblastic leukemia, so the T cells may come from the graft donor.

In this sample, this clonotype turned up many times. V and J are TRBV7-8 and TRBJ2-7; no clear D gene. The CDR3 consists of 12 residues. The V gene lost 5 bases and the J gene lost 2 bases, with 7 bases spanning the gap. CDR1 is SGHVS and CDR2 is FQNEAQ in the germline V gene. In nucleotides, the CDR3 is TGTGCCAGCAGCCCCCTACCCTACGAGCAGTACTTC. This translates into CASSPLPYEQYF. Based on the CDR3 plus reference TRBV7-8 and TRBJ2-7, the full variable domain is GAGVSQSPRYKVAKRGQDVALRCDPISGHVSLFWYQQALGQGPEFLTYFQNEAQLDKSGLPSDRFFAERPEGSVSTLKIQRTQQEDSAVYLCASSPLPYEQYFGPGTRLTVT.

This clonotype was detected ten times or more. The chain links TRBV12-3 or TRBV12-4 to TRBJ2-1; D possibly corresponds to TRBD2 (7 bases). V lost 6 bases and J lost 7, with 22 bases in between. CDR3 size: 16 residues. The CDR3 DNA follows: TGTGCCAGCAGGGGCCCATGGGGGGGGCGGGTTAATGAGCAGTTCTTC. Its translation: CASRGPWGGRVNEQFF.

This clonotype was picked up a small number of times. DNA of the CDR3: TGTGCCAGCAGCTTAGCCCCGGCTGGGCGGGGGGCCCTCCAGGCCACAGATACGCAGTATTTT. Amino acid sequence: CASSLAPAGRGALQATDTQYF. V is TRBV7-2 and J is TRBJ2-3, with 8 bases identical to TRBD2. The CDR3 has 21 residues. Trimming at V came to 0 bases and at J to 2 bases, leaving 19 bases not matched to a gene. Germline V gene data show CDR1 as SGHTA and CDR2 as FQGNSA.

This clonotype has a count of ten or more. The chain's CDR3 is CASSRLGYEQYF. The CDR3 DNA follows: TGTGCCAGCAGCCGACTAGGCTACGAGCAGTACTTC. V is TRBV12-3 or TRBV12-4 and J is TRBJ2-7; D might be TRBD2 (6 bases). CDR3 length equals 12 residues. V lost 6 bases and J 3 bases, leaving 9 bases between the germline ends.

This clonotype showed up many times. The CDR3 reads CSARDNPGTGGHEQYF. The DNA for the CDR3 is TGCAGTGCTAGAGATAACCCCGGGACAGGGGGTCACGAGCAGTACTTC. The chain carries TRBV20-1 and TRBJ2-7; 11 bases map to TRBD1. Germline loops: CDR1 DFQATT, CDR2 SNEGSKA (reference sequence). The V gene end was trimmed by 0 bases and the J gene end by 5 bases; junction bases not matched to a gene: 9. The CDR3 covers 16 residues.

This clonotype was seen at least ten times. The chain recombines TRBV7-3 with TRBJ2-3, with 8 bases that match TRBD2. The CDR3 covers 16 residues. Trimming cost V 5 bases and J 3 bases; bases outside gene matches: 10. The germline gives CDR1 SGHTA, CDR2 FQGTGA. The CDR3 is CASSPIAGRATDTQYF. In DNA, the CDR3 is TGTGCCAGCAGCCCAATAGCGGGAAGAGCGACAGATACGCAGTATTTT.

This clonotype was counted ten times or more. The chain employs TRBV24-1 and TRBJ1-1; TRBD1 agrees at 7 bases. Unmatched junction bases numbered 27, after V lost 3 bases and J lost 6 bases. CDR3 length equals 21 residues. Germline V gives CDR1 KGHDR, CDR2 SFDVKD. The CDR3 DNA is TGTGCCACCAGTGATCCTCCCTACAGGGGCCCTGCCTGGCAGCCTGGGTCTGAAGCTTTCTTT. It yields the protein CATSDPPYRGPAWQPGSEAFF.

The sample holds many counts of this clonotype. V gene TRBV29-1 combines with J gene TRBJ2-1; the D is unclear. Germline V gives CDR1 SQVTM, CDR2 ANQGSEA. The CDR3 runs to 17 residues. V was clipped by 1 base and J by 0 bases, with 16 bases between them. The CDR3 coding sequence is TGCAGCGTTGAAGGACGGGTATGGCGGAGCTCCTACAATGAGCAGTTCTTC. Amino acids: CSVEGRVWRSSYNEQFF.

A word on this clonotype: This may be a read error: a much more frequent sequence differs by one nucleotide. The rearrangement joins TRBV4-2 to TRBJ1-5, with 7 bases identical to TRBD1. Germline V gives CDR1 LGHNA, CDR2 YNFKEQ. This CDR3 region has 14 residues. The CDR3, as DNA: TGTGCCATCAGCTCCGGACAGGTCGGGCAGCCCCAGCATTTT. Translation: CAISSGQVGQPQHF.

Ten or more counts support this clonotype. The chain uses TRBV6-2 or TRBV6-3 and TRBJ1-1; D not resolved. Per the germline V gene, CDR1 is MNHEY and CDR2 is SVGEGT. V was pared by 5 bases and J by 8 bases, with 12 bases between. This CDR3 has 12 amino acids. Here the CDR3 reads CASSHPGLEAFF. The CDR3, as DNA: TGTGCCAGCAGTCATCCTGGACTGGAAGCTTTCTTT.

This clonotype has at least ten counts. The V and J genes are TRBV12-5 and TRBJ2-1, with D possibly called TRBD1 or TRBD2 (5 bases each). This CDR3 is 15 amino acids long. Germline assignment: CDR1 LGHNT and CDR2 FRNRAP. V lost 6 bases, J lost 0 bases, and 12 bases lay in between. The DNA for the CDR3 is TGTGCTAGTGGCCCGGGACCCTCCTCCTACAATGAGCAGTTCTTC. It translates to CASGPGPSSYNEQFF.

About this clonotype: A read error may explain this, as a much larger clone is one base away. This CDR3 reads CASSLPETGQGAKDIQYF. The CDR3 DNA follows: TGCGCCAGCAGCCTCCCGGAGACGGGACAGGGAGCCAAAGACATTCAGTACTTC. This rearrangement joins TRBV4-1 to TRBJ2-4; 9 bases match TRBD1. The CDR3 contains 18 residues. Germline CDR1 and CDR2: MGHRA and YSYEKL.

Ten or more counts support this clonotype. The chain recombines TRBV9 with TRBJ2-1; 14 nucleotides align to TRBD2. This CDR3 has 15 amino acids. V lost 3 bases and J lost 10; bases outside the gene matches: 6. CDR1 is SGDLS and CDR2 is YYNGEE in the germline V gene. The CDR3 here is CASSAGLAGGHEQFF. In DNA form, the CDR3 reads TGTGCCAGCAGCGCCGGACTAGCGGGAGGTCACGAGCAGTTCTTC.

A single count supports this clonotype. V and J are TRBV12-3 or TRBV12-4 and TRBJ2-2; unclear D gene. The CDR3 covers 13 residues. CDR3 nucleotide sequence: TGTTCGAGCCGGGCCTCGAGCACCGGGGAGCTGTTTTTT. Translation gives CSSRASSTGELFF.

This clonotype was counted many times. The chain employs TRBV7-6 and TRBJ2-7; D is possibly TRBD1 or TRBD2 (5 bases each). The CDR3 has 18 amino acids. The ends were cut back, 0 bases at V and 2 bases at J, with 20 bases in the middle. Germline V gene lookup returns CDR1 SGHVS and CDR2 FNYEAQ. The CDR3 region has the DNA TGTGCCAGCAGCTTAGCTATAAGGAGAGCCACGGGGCCCTACGAGCAGTACTTC. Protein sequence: CASSLAIRRATGPYEQYF.

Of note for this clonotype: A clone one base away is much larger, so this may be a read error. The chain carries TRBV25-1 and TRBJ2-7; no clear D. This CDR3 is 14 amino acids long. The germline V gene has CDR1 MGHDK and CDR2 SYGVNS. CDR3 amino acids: CASTRLSTSYDQYF. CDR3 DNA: TGTGCCAGCACTCGTTTATCTACCTCCTACGACCAGTACTTC.

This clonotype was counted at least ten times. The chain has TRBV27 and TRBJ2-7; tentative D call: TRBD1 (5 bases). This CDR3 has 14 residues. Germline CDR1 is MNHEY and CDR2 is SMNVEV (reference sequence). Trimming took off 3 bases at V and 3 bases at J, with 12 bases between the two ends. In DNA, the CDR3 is TGTGCCAGCAGTTTCCGAACAGGAAACTACGAGCAGTACTTC. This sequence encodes CASSFRTGNYEQYF.

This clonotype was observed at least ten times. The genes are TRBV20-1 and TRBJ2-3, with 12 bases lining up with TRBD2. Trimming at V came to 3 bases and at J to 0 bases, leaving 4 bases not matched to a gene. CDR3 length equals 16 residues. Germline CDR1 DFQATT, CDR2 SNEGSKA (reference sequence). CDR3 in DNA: TGCAGTGCTAGTACTAGCGGGGGGTCCAGCACAGATACGCAGTATTTT. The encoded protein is CSASTSGGSSTDTQYF.

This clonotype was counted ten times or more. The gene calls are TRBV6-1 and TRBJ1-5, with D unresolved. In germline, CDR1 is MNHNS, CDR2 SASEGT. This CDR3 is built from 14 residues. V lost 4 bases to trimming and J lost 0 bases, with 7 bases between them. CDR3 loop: CASSGHPSNQPQHF. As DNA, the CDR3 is TGTGCCAGCAGTGGGCATCCTAGCAATCAGCCCCAGCATTTT.

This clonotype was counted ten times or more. The DNA for the CDR3 is TGCAGTGCTAGAGGAAAGGGACTAGCAAGCTACGAGCAGTACTTC. Its translation: CSARGKGLASYEQYF. The gene calls are TRBV20-1 and TRBJ2-7; 9 bases match TRBD2. This CDR3 comprises 15 residues. V was clipped by 1 base and J by 3 bases; unmatched bases: 7. Germline V gives CDR1 DFQATT, CDR2 SNEGSKA (reference sequence).

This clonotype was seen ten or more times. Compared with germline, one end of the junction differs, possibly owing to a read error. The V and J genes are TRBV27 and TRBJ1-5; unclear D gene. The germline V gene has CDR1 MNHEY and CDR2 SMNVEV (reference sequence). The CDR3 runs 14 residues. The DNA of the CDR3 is TGCGACCCTTCGGCCGGGAGGCACCATCAGCCCCAGCATTTT. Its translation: CDPSAGRHHQPQHF.

The CDR3 nucleotides read TGTGCCAGCAGCCAAGCTCGGGTACAGCAAGAGACCCAGTACTTC. It specifies CASSQARVQQETQYF. The chain links TRBV3-1 to TRBJ2-5; no reliable D call. V gave up 1 base and J gave up 2 bases, with 11 bases separating them. The CDR3 has 15 amino acids. Germline values: CDR1 LGHDT, CDR2 YNNKEL (reference sequence).

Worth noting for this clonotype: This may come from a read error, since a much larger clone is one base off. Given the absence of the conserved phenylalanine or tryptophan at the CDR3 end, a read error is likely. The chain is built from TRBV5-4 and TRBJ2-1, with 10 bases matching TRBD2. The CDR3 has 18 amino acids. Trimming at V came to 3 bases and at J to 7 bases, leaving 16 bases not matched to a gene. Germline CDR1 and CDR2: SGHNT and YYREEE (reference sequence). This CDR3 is CASSSGSSGGPLVNEQFL. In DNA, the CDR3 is TGTGCCAGCAGCTCAGGGAGTAGCGGGGGGCCCCTTGTTAATGAGCAGTTCCTC.

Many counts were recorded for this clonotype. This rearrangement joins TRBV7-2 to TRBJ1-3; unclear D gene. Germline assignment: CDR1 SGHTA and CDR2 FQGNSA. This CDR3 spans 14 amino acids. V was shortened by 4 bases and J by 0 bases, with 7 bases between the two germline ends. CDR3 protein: CASSSGSSGNTIYF. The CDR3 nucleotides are TGTGCCAGCAGCTCGGGCAGCTCTGGAAACACCATATATTTT.

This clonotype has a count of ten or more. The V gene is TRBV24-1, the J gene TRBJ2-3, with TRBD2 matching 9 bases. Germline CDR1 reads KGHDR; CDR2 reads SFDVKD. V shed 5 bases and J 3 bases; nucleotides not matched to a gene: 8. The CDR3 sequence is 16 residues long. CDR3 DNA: TGTGCCACCAGTGGCTGGGTAGCGGGAGAGACAGATACGCAGTATTTT. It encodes CATSGWVAGETDTQYF.